A single T cell receptor (beta chain) is shown here with its context. Its antigen is still unknown. This sample was included in a study of T cells in localized non-small cell lung cancer. Study-level findings and limits: Patients showing higher blood T cell density tended to see longer overall survival.

The method was immunoSEQ multiplex PCR; TCRdb's version includes in-frame clones alone and lacks a portion of them. The data show under 15,000 clones, roughly 84% seen once. The germline V gene encodes CDR1 MNHNS and CDR2 SASEGT. The length of the CDR3 is 15 residues. V lost 1 base and J lost 1, with 10 bases in between. The chain combines TRBV6-1 with TRBJ1-2; no reliable D call. The receptor was isolated from a male donor older than 55 with stage I squamous cell lung carcinoma. Sequenced material: peripheral blood, taken before any cancer treatment. CDR3 sequence (DNA): TGTGCCAGCAGTGAAGTGGCGACGGTTAACTATGGCTACACCTTC. Protein: CASSEVATVNYGYTF.